The 13 T cell receptor beta chains below all came from one sample that was sequenced in a study of blood T cell repertoires in COVID-19. Here immunoSEQ multiplex PCR was the method, and the copy in TCRdb shows in-frame clones only, minus some. The sample has roughly 300,000 clones, just over 90% seen once. The sample comprised PBMCs or T cells enriched from blood (not recorded which). The receptors were gathered from a woman in her thirties or forties with acute COVID-19.

The J gene is TRBJ2-5, the V gene TRBV3-1 (or the pseudogene TRBV3-2); TRBD2 aligns across 7 bases. This CDR3 has 14 amino acids. The J segment lost 5 bases and the V segment lost 2 bases, leaving 5 bases of the junction unmatched. Germline V lookup: CDR1 LGHDT, CDR2 YNNKEL (reference sequence). The CDR3 reads CASSQSGAWETQYF. CDR3 bases: TGTGCCAGCAGCCAAAGCGGGGCCTGGGAGACCCAGTACTTC.

V gene TRBV11-3 combines with J gene TRBJ2-7; 7 positions match TRBD1. This CDR3 has 13 amino acids. Trimming at V came to 5 bases and at J to 2 bases, leaving 3 bases not matched to a gene. The germline CDR1 and CDR2 sequences are SGHNT and YENEEA. The CDR3 here is CASSTGTAYEQYF. The CDR3, as DNA: TGTGCCAGCAGCACTGGGACAGCCTACGAGCAGTACTTC.

The genes are TRBV4-1 and TRBJ1-5; D might be TRBD1 (5 bases). This CDR3 comprises 14 residues. Germline loops: CDR1 MGHRA, CDR2 YSYEKL. V gave up 5 bases and J gave up 3 bases, with 11 bases separating them. CDR3 loop: CASSRPQDNQPQHF. The CDR3 DNA is TGCGCCAGCAGCAGACCACAGGACAATCAGCCCCAGCATTTT.

The chain recombines TRBV24-1 with TRBJ2-1; D perhaps matches TRBD2 (5 bases). The CDR3 consists of 15 residues. Trimming removed 4 bases at V and 3 bases at J, with 12 bases between. CDR1 and CDR2 (germline): KGHDR, SFDVKD. The CDR3, as DNA: TGTGCCACCAGTGACGCTGGACTCCGCTACAATGAGCAGTTCTTC. It yields the protein CATSDAGLRYNEQFF.

The chain combines TRBV7-2 with TRBJ2-2; weak D call: TRBD2 (7 bases). Between the trimmed V and J ends, which lost 4 bases and 1 base, there was a span of 13 bases. Germline CDR1 SGHTA, CDR2 FQGNSA. The CDR3 length is 16 residues. The CDR3 DNA sequence: TGTGCCAGCAGCTCCCAGCGGGGACAGAACACCGGGGAGCTGTTTTTT. The encoded protein is CASSSQRGQNTGELFF.

This rearrangement joins TRBV28 to TRBJ2-7; the D is unclear. This CDR3 is 12 amino acids long. Trimming left V 8 bases short and J 6 bases short, with 14 bases between. Germline V gene data show CDR1 as MDHEN and CDR2 as SYDVKM. The CDR3 DNA reads TGTGCCAGCGGGCCGTTATGGTCCGAGCAGTACTTC. Translation gives CASGPLWSEQYF.

The chain is built from TRBV25-1 and TRBJ1-2, with TRBD1 matching 12 bases. There are 15 residues in the CDR3. Trimming at V came to 5 bases and at J to 8 bases, leaving 9 bases not matched to a gene. Germline lookup yields CDR1 MGHDK and CDR2 SYGVNS. CDR3: CASSSPGTGGAGYTF. CDR3 sequence (DNA): TGTGCCAGCAGTTCACCCGGGACAGGGGGCGCGGGCTACACCTTC.

This clone was observed many times. The V gene is TRBV5-6, the J gene TRBJ2-2, with 8 positions matching TRBD2. Germline trimming cut 9 bases from V and 4 bases from J; bases unmatched to any gene: 2. The germline CDR1 and CDR2 sequences are SGHDT and YYEEEE. CDR3 size: 12 residues. The CDR3 DNA reads as TGTGCCACGGGGGGGATCACCGGGGAGCTGTTTTTT. This gives the protein CATGGITGELFF.

This clone appeared a single time. The V and J genes are TRBV18 and TRBJ2-7; TRBD2 agrees at 7 bases. This CDR3 has 13 residues. The V gene's germline CDR1 is KGHSH and CDR2 LQKENI. The V segment lost 4 bases and the J segment 6 bases; nucleotides outside the gene matches: 6. The CDR3 sequence is CASSRAGSGEQYF. CDR3 coding DNA: TGTGCCAGCTCACGAGCGGGATCTGGCGAGCAGTACTTC.

The V call is TRBV9, the J call TRBJ2-2; 9 bases are shared with TRBD2. The J segment lost 7 bases and the V segment lost 0 bases, leaving 7 bases of the junction unmatched. This CDR3 contains 16 residues. The germline V gene has CDR1 SGDLS and CDR2 YYNGEE. This CDR3 reads CASSVASGVSIGELFF. The CDR3 nucleotides are TGTGCCAGCAGCGTAGCTAGCGGGGTATCTATCGGGGAGCTGTTTTTT.

V is TRBV7-2 and J is TRBJ2-1, with TRBD2 identical over 13 bases. Germline CDR1 reads SGHTA; CDR2 reads FQGNSA. The J segment lost 7 bases and the V segment lost 5 bases, leaving 11 bases of the junction unmatched. The CDR3 runs to 17 residues. Here the CDR3 reads CASSRGTSGTLWNEQFF. The CDR3 nucleotides read TGTGCCAGCAGCCGTGGGACTAGCGGGACTCTTTGGAATGAGCAGTTCTTC.

The J gene is TRBJ2-1, the V gene TRBV5-6; 12 bases map to TRBD2. Germline V lookup: CDR1 SGHDT, CDR2 YYEEEE. Trimming at V came to 1 base and at J to 6 bases, leaving 5 bases not matched to a gene. This CDR3 spans 16 amino acids. Here the CDR3 DNA reads TGTGCCAGCAGCTTGTTTGGGACTAGCGGGCGCAATGAGCAGTTCTTC. Protein sequence: CASSLFGTSGRNEQFF.

The CDR3 DNA reads TGTGCCACCAGCAGAGATGGGGAGGGACGGCGTGGCTACACCTTC. It encodes CATSRDGEGRRGYTF. This chain uses TRBV15 with TRBJ1-2; tentatively, D is TRBD1 (5 bases). This CDR3 has 15 amino acids. The germline CDR1 and CDR2 sequences are LNHNV and YYDKDF (reference sequence). The V end was cut by 0 bases, the J end by 7 bases, with 15 bases between. Full variable domain (missing parts from reference TRBV15 and TRBJ1-2): DAMVIQNPRYQVTQFGKPVTLSCSQTLNHNVMYWYQQKSSQAPKLLFHYYDKDFNNEADTPDNFQSRRPNTSFCFLDIRSPGLGDTAMYLCATSRDGEGRRGYTFGSGTRLTVV.